This T cell receptor beta chain was identified in a study of OX40 agonist ivuxolimab in advanced cancers. In germline, CDR1 is SGDLS, CDR2 YYNGEE. The CDR3 has 15 amino acids. Trimming pared 4 bases from V and 0 bases from J, leaving 13 bases between. Autoimmune disease history or systemic immunosuppression led to patient exclusion. Generated by immunoSEQ multiplex PCR, the TCRdb table keeps only in-frame clones and is missing some. The sample has around 68,000 clones, about nine tenths seen once. This sequence was found in an adult with an advanced solid tumor such as melanoma, head and neck, liver or kidney cancer. The chain couples TRBV9 to TRBJ1-2; D is uncertain. The sample consisted of CD4+ or CD8+ T cells sorted from blood, taken in a trial of the OX40 agonist ivuxolimab. CDR3 DNA: TGTGCCAGCAGCTTGGGTCCAGGCTCTAACTATGGCTACACCTTC. Translating it yields CASSLGPGSNYGYTF.